One sample yielded the 27 T cell receptor beta chains listed below, sequenced in a study of cytomegalovirus exposure and HLA in healthy donors. Repertoires were generated with immunoSEQ multiplex PCR, while TCRdb's copy carries only in-frame clones and drops some. The data show 170,000 or so clones, with roughly 84% seen just once and about 2.8% held by the top ten. The sample consisted of PBMCs. The receptor source for this set is a woman in her late teens or twenties in good health and CMV-seropositive.

In this sample, this clone turned up once. The rearrangement links TRBV6-4 to TRBJ2-7, with D perhaps matching TRBD1 (6 bases). The CDR3 totals 14 residues. Trimming took 0 bases from V and 3 from J, leaving 9 bases between them. Looked up from germline, CDR1 is MRHNA and CDR2 is SNTAGT. CDR3 sequence reads: CASSDSGHYYEQYF. DNA of the CDR3: TGTGCCAGCAGTGACTCGGGACATTACTACGAGCAGTACTTC.

As to this clone: Sequence at one end of the junction differs from germline and may be a read error. This chain links TRBV2 with TRBJ1-1; the D is unclear. This CDR3 spans 12 amino acids. Per germline, CDR1 SNHLY and CDR2 FYNNEI. The CDR3 bases are TGTGCCAGCAGTGCTGGGAGCCTGAAGACCTTATTT. This gives the protein CASSAGSLKTLF. Full variable domain (rest looked up from reference TRBV2 and TRBJ1-1): EPEVTQTPSHQVTQMGQEVILRCVPISNHLYFYWYRQILGQKVEFLVSFYNNEISEKSEIFDDQFSVERPDGSNFTLKIRSTKLEDSAMYFCASSAGSLKTLFGQGTRLTVV.

This chain uses TRBV5-4 with TRBJ2-5; 9 positions match TRBD2. Unmatched junction bases numbered 6, after V lost 4 bases and J lost 2 bases. Per germline, CDR1 SGHNT and CDR2 YYREEE (reference sequence). The CDR3 runs 15 residues. CDR3 nucleotides: TGTGCCAGCAGCCTTTCTAGCGGGATTCAAGAGACCCAGTACTTC. It encodes CASSLSSGIQETQYF.

To note about this clone: A far more abundant clone sits one base away, making this likely a read error. Other DNA sequences in the sample encode the same CDR3. The V gene is TRBV6-1, the J gene TRBJ1-2; D unclear. Germline values: CDR1 MNHNS, CDR2 SASEGT. This CDR3 has 12 amino acids. V was trimmed by 2 bases and J by 4 bases, leaving 5 bases between them. The CDR3 nucleotides read TGTGCCAGCAGTGAAACAGCCTATGGCTACACCTTC. Protein product: CASSETAYGYTF.

CDR3 sequence reads: CASSSGAATGELFF. The CDR3 bases are TGTGCCAGCAGCTCCGGTGCCGCCACCGGGGAGCTGTTTTTT. The chain carries TRBV11-3 and TRBJ2-2, with D unclear. CDR1 and CDR2 (germline): SGHNT, YENEEA. This CDR3 spans 14 amino acids. V lost 4 bases and J 4 bases, leaving 10 bases between the germline ends.

The chain employs TRBV5-1 and TRBJ2-7, with D hard to call. Germline V gene lookup returns CDR1 SGHRS and CDR2 YFSETQ. The CDR3 consists of 17 residues. V lost 0 bases and J 0 bases, leaving 16 bases between the germline ends. The CDR3 loop reads CASSLAIEDTYSYEQYF. In nucleotides, the CDR3 is TGCGCCAGCAGCTTGGCCATTGAAGATACTTACTCCTACGAGCAGTACTTC.

The gene calls are TRBV2 and TRBJ2-7; D gene uncertain. The germline V and J ends were trimmed by 6 bases and 0 bases, with 9 bases remaining between them. CDR3 length: 13 residues. Germline V gene sequence: CDR1 SNHLY, CDR2 FYNNEI. Here the CDR3 DNA reads TGTGCCAGCAGGCCGGTCGGCTCCTACGAGCAGTACTTC. It specifies CASRPVGSYEQYF. Full variable domain (outside the CDR3, taken from reference TRBV2 and TRBJ2-7): EPEVTQTPSHQVTQMGQEVILRCVPISNHLYFYWYRQILGQKVEFLVSFYNNEISEKSEIFDDQFSVERPDGSNFTLKIRSTKLEDSAMYFCASRPVGSYEQYFGPGTRLTVT.

The gene calls are TRBV7-8 and TRBJ2-7, with TRBD2 matching 10 bases. With V trimmed by 0 bases and J by 4 bases, 3 bases remained unmatched. The CDR3 contains 15 residues. Germline CDR1 is SGHVS and CDR2 is FQNEAQ. CDR3 in amino acids: CASSLASGGMYEQYF. The CDR3 DNA reads TGTGCCAGCAGCTTAGCTAGCGGGGGGATGTACGAGCAGTACTTC.

The chain links TRBV5-1 to TRBJ2-3, with TRBD2 as a possible D gene (5 bases). Deletions cut 2 bases from V and 4 bases from J, with 8 bases between. CDR3 length: 13 residues. The germline V gene has CDR1 SGHRS and CDR2 YFSETQ. In nucleotides, the CDR3 is TGCGCCAGCAGCTTAAGGGAGTCAGATACGCAGTATTTT. Encoded protein: CASSLRESDTQYF.

The chain recombines TRBV7-9 with TRBJ2-7; 11 bases agree with TRBD2. Germline V CDR1 and CDR2: SEHNR, FQNEAQ (reference sequence). CDR3 length: 17 amino acids. Trimming at V came to 4 bases and at J to 2 bases, leaving 10 bases not matched to a gene. The CDR3 here is CASSSGLAGRGTYEQYF. CDR3 nucleotide sequence: TGTGCCAGCAGCTCAGGACTAGCGGGTCGAGGGACCTACGAGCAGTACTTC.

The chain has TRBV2 and TRBJ1-4, with 9 bases fitting TRBD1. With V trimmed by 6 bases and J by 4 bases, 6 bases remained unmatched. The CDR3 spans 15 residues. CDR1 and CDR2 from the germline V gene are SNHLY and FYNNEI. For the CDR3, the DNA is TGTGCCAGCAGAAGACAGGGGGACCGTAATGAAAAACTGTTTTTT. Its translation is CASRRQGDRNEKLFF.

The chain couples TRBV28 to TRBJ2-3; 8 positions agree with TRBD1. V lost 9 bases to trimming and J lost 3 bases; unmatched junction nucleotides: 11. CDR1 is MDHEN and CDR2 is SYDVKM in the germline V gene. The CDR3 runs to 15 residues. The CDR3 DNA reads TGTGCCAGTACAGAAGGGACAGGACAAACAGATACGCAGTATTTT. Translation gives CASTEGTGQTDTQYF.

The chain is built from TRBV4-2 and TRBJ2-1, with D unclear. V was shortened by 4 bases and J by 7 bases, with 14 bases between the two germline ends. The CDR3 is made up of 14 amino acids. Germline V gene lookup returns CDR1 LGHNA and CDR2 YNFKEQ. As DNA, the CDR3 is TGTGCCAGCAGCCCCCCATTGGCTGGTAATGAGCAGTTCTTC. Its translation: CASSPPLAGNEQFF.

The chain recombines TRBV27 with TRBJ2-1; 14 bases are a match to TRBD2. The CDR3 totals 19 residues. With 4 bases clipped from V and 1 base from J, the junction kept 9 bases outside the gene matches. Germline CDR1 is MNHEY and CDR2 is SMNVEV (reference sequence). The CDR3: CASSSGLAGGRGSYNEQFF. As DNA, the CDR3 is TGTGCCAGCAGTTCCGGACTAGCGGGGGGCCGGGGGTCCTACAATGAGCAGTTCTTC.

The chain couples TRBV9 to TRBJ2-2; 8 bases agree with TRBD2. The length of the CDR3 is 16 residues. Germline trimming cut 3 bases from V and 4 bases from J; bases unmatched to any gene: 8. Germline V gives CDR1 SGDLS, CDR2 YYNGEE. As DNA, the CDR3 is TGTGCCAGCAGCGCAAATCAACGGGGGGGCACCGGGGAGCTGTTTTTT. It specifies CASSANQRGGTGELFF.

In DNA, the CDR3 is TGTGCCAGCAGTGAAAGACACGGTCAGCCCCAGCATTTT. It is translated as CASSERHGQPQHF. The rearrangement uses TRBV6-1 and TRBJ1-5; the D is unclear. The CDR3 extends over 13 amino acids. Trimming removed 2 bases from V and 6 bases from J, with 8 bases in between. Germline lookup yields CDR1 MNHNS and CDR2 SASEGT.

V and J are TRBV7-6 and TRBJ1-1, with D maybe TRBD1 (6 bases). Trimming left V 5 bases short and J 4 bases short, with 17 bases between. Germline values: CDR1 SGHVS, CDR2 FNYEAQ. This CDR3 is 15 amino acids long. The CDR3 DNA sequence: TGTGCCAGCAGCGCCGGCCCAGGGGTTGGCACTGAAGCTTTCTTT. Translated, it gives CASSAGPGVGTEAFF.

The genes are TRBV11-2 and TRBJ2-7; 7 nucleotides align to TRBD1. The junction had 3 bases not matched to a gene; V was cut back by 4 bases and J by 3 bases. The CDR3 has 13 residues. The V gene's germline CDR1 is SGHAT and CDR2 FQNNGV. The CDR3 sequence: CASSWTGNYEQYF. CDR3 nucleotides: TGTGCCAGCAGCTGGACAGGTAACTACGAGCAGTACTTC. Based on the CDR3 plus reference TRBV11-2 and TRBJ2-7, the full variable domain is EAGVAQSPRYKIIEKRQSVAFWCNPISGHATLYWYQQILGQGPKLLIQFQNNGVVDDSQLPKDRFSAERLKGVDSTLKIQPAKLEDSAVYLCASSWTGNYEQYFGPGTRLTVT.

The chain links TRBV4-2 to TRBJ2-3, with 14 bases fitting TRBD2. Germline-derived CDR1 and CDR2 are LGHNA and YNFKEQ. J lost 4 bases, V lost 0 bases, and 6 bases had no gene match. The CDR3 runs to 18 residues. CDR3 residues: CASSQEIMGLAGADTQYF. As DNA, the CDR3 is TGTGCCAGCAGCCAAGAAATAATGGGACTAGCGGGGGCAGATACGCAGTATTTT.

The chain links TRBV5-1 to TRBJ2-7; 9 bases align to TRBD2. From germline, CDR1 is SGHRS and CDR2 YFSETQ. V lost 4 bases and J lost 2; bases outside the gene matches: 7. The CDR3 is 15 amino acids. In nucleotides, the CDR3 is TGCGCCAGCAGCACCCTAGCGGGGACTACCTACGAGCAGTACTTC. Translation: CASSTLAGTTYEQYF.

The V and J genes are TRBV4-2 and TRBJ2-5, with 10 bases identical to TRBD2. The V gene's germline CDR1 is LGHNA and CDR2 YNFKEQ. J lost 4 bases, V lost 1 base, and 6 bases had no gene match. The CDR3 is 16 amino acids. CDR3 coding DNA: TGTGCCAGCAGCCAAGCTAGCGGGGGATACGCAGAGACCCAGTACTTC. This sequence encodes CASSQASGGYAETQYF.

The chain uses TRBV10-3 and TRBJ2-5; a possible D gene is TRBD2 (6 bases). V shed 1 base and J shed 5 bases, with 11 bases lying between them. The CDR3 has 14 residues. The germline V gene has CDR1 ENHRY and CDR2 SYGVKD. CDR3: CAISEFGGRETQYF. DNA of the CDR3: TGTGCCATCAGTGAGTTTGGAGGGAGGGAGACCCAGTACTTC.

The chain joins TRBV10-3 to TRBJ2-1, with 7 bases identical to TRBD2. CDR1 and CDR2 from the germline V gene are ENHRY and SYGVKD. The CDR3 covers 18 residues. V trimming: 0 bases; J trimming: 2 bases; junction bases outside the gene matches: 10. CDR3 protein: CAISESSGAGRTYNEQFF. The CDR3 DNA reads as TGTGCCATCAGTGAGTCGAGCGGAGCGGGACGGACCTACAATGAGCAGTTCTTC.

This rearrangement joins TRBV15 to TRBJ2-3, with D maybe TRBD1 (6 bases). The CDR3 is 14 residues long. Germline CDR1 and CDR2: LNHNV and YYDKDF (reference sequence). Trimming left V 4 bases short and J 1 base short, with 9 bases between. This CDR3 is CATSTRTGTDTQYF. The CDR3 coding sequence is TGTGCCACCAGCACCCGGACAGGCACAGATACGCAGTATTTT.

This clone showed up just a few times. The chain has TRBV10-2 and TRBJ1-6, with TRBD1 matching 7 bases. Germline V gene data show CDR1 as WSHSY and CDR2 as SAAADI. Trimming took 6 bases from V and 10 from J; bases not matched to a gene: 6. The length of the CDR3 is 13 residues. In DNA, the CDR3 is TGCGCCAGCAGATCAACAGGGGACTCACCCCTCCACTTT. Protein product: CASRSTGDSPLHF.

The genes are TRBV9 and TRBJ2-1; D is undetermined. The germline V and J ends were trimmed by 3 bases and 7 bases, with 23 bases remaining between them. The CDR3 sequence is 17 residues long. Germline CDR1 is SGDLS and CDR2 is YYNGEE. This CDR3 reads CASSGRSKSSPVNEQFF. In DNA form, the CDR3 reads TGTGCCAGCAGCGGTCGATCTAAATCCTCTCCTGTGAATGAGCAGTTCTTC.

The chain is built from TRBV13 and TRBJ1-4, with D perhaps matching TRBD1 (6 bases). Per the germline V gene, CDR1 is PRHDT and CDR2 is FYEKMQ (reference sequence). V lost 4 bases and J lost 10, with 25 bases in between. The CDR3 length is 17 residues. The CDR3 protein is CASSSTEIPQGRGKLFF. CDR3 DNA: TGTGCCAGCAGCTCAACTGAGATCCCACAGGGCCGCGGAAAACTGTTTTTT.